This passage covers 10 T cell receptor beta chains from one sample sequenced in a study of beta chain features in type 1 diabetes. The entirety of the isolated RNA underwent reverse transcription, so expressed TCRB transcripts were sequenced. Assay: immunoSEQ multiplex PCR; the TCRdb copy retains only in-frame clones and omits some. The profile shows some 140,000 clones, around 8.7% of them singletons. The sample comprised central memory CD4+ T cells from blood. Receptor source: a man in his late teens or twenties in good health.

This rearrangement joins TRBV9 to TRBJ1-3; D unclear. Trimming stripped 7 bases from V and 4 bases from J, with 15 bases between. The germline V gene has CDR1 SGDLS and CDR2 YYNGEE. The CDR3 contains 14 residues. CDR3 sequence (DNA): TGTGCCAGCCGAATGGGCCCCTCGGGAAACACCATATATTTT. This gives the protein CASRMGPSGNTIYF.

The table lists this clone with many counts. The genes are TRBV30 and TRBJ1-5, with D unclear. Between the trimmed V and J ends, which lost 3 bases and 2 bases, there was a span of 5 bases. The CDR3 covers 12 residues. Germline CDR1 reads GTSNPN; CDR2 reads SVGIG (reference sequence). CDR3 in amino acids: CAWRSGNQPQHF. Written as DNA, the CDR3 is TGTGCCTGGAGATCTGGCAATCAGCCCCAGCATTTT.

The genes are TRBV11-2 and TRBJ2-3, with D perhaps matching TRBD2 (5 bases). Germline lookup yields CDR1 SGHAT and CDR2 FQNNGV. V was trimmed by 2 bases and J by 4 bases, leaving 13 bases between them. CDR3 length: 15 amino acids. Here the CDR3 DNA reads TGTGCCAGCAGCTTATGGGTCGGGGATCCAGATACGCAGTATTTT. This encodes CASSLWVGDPDTQYF.

The sample holds a few counts of this clone. The chain uses TRBV9 and TRBJ2-7; 7 bases agree with TRBD1. Germline V CDR1 and CDR2: SGDLS, YYNGEE. J was trimmed by 3 bases and V by 0 bases; bases with no gene match: 3. This CDR3 is built from 14 residues. The CDR3 reads CASSVEAGGYEQYF. The DNA of the CDR3 is TGTGCCAGCAGCGTAGAAGCAGGGGGCTACGAGCAGTACTTC.

The V gene is TRBV6-5, the J gene TRBJ2-2; TRBD2 matches 7 bases. There are 14 residues in the CDR3. Germline V CDR1 and CDR2: MNHEY, SVGAGI. J lost 2 bases, V lost 6 bases, and 3 bases had no gene match. CDR3 DNA: TGTGCCAGCAGGATAGCGGGTAACACCGGGGAGCTGTTTTTT. Its translation is CASRIAGNTGELFF.

This clone was observed a handful of times. The chain is built from TRBV7-9 and TRBJ1-5, with TRBD1 identical over 9 bases. CDR3 length: 17 residues. The germline gives CDR1 SEHNR, CDR2 FQNEAQ (reference sequence). J was trimmed by 5 bases and V by 5 bases; bases with no gene match: 13. For the CDR3, the DNA is TGTGCCAGCAGCCTTAGGCATACAGGGGGCGAGGATCAGCCCCAGCATTTT. This encodes CASSLRHTGGEDQPQHF.

In its sample, this clone was seen a few times. The J gene is TRBJ2-2, the V gene TRBV15; a weak D match, TRBD1 (6 bases). V shed 0 bases and J shed 4 bases, with 15 bases lying between them. Germline values: CDR1 LNHNV, CDR2 YYDKDF (reference sequence). There are 17 residues in the CDR3. For the CDR3, the DNA is TGTGCCACCAGCAGAGATTCAGGGACATACTCCACCGGGGAGCTGTTTTTT. Protein sequence: CATSRDSGTYSTGELFF.

The CDR3 DNA reads TGTGCCAGCAGATTGGACAGGGGGATTCAAGAGACCCAGTACTTC. This sequence encodes CASRLDRGIQETQYF. The chain is built from TRBV7-9 and TRBJ2-5; 10 positions agree with TRBD1. V lost 6 bases and J lost 2; bases outside the gene matches: 6. Germline V gene lookup returns CDR1 SEHNR and CDR2 FQNEAQ (reference sequence). The CDR3 has 15 amino acids.

This clone was counted a few times. The chain uses TRBV10-3 and TRBJ1-6; TRBD1 matches at 8 bases. The germline gives CDR1 ENHRY, CDR2 SYGVKD. The V segment lost 3 bases and the J segment 2 bases; nucleotides outside the gene matches: 3. The CDR3 extends over 16 amino acids. CDR3 nucleotide sequence: TGTGCCATCAGTGATACAGGGGGGACCTATAATTCACCCCTCCACTTT. It is translated as CAISDTGGTYNSPLHF.

The sample holds a few counts of this clone. The chain employs TRBV11-2 and TRBJ2-3; D gene uncertain. This CDR3 comprises 14 residues. Per the germline V gene, CDR1 is SGHAT and CDR2 is FQNNGV. Between the trimmed V and J ends, which lost 3 bases and 0 bases, there was a span of 7 bases. The DNA for the CDR3 is TGTGCCAGCAGCTTGCTTACTAGCACAGATACGCAGTATTTT. It is translated as CASSLLTSTDTQYF.